The 21 T cell receptor beta chains reported below all come from one sample, sequenced in a study of OX40 agonist ivuxolimab in advanced cancers. Data came from immunoSEQ multiplex PCR; TCRdb stores just in-frame clones and leaves some out. The sample has roughly 46,000 clones, around 90% seen once. Sequencing used CD4+ or CD8+ T cells sorted from blood, obtained in a trial of the OX40 agonist ivuxolimab. These receptors were obtained from an adult with an advanced solid tumor such as melanoma, head and neck, liver or kidney cancer.

The V call is TRBV28, the J call TRBJ2-7; unclear D gene. V gave up 2 bases and J gave up 3 bases, with 8 bases separating them. Per the germline V gene, CDR1 is MDHEN and CDR2 is SYDVKM. The CDR3 is 13 amino acids. DNA for the CDR3: TGTGCCAGCAGTTTAGGACCGCACTACGAGCAGTACTTC. Protein sequence: CASSLGPHYEQYF. Drawing the rest from reference TRBV28 and TRBJ2-7, the complete variable domain is DVKVTQSSRYLVKRTGEKVFLECVQDMDHENMFWYRQDPGLGLRLIYFSYDVKMKEKGDIPEGYSVSREKKERFSLILESASTNQTSMYLCASSLGPHYEQYFGPGTRLTVT.

J is TRBJ2-7 and V is TRBV10-2; D might be TRBD2 (6 bases). The CDR3 is 16 amino acids. The V end was cut by 0 bases, the J end by 7 bases, with 19 bases between. Germline values: CDR1 WSHSY, CDR2 SAAADI. DNA of the CDR3: TGCGCCAGCAGTGAGTCGAGGGACTCGGGGACCTGGGAGCAGTACTTC. Translation: CASSESRDSGTWEQYF.

V and J are TRBV27 and TRBJ2-5; TRBD1 might be the D (7 bases). Germline V gene lookup returns CDR1 MNHEY and CDR2 SMNVEV (reference sequence). Trimming pared 6 bases from V and 5 bases from J, leaving 19 bases between. CDR3 length: 15 residues. The CDR3 protein is CASRKGGGAGETQYF. Here the CDR3 DNA reads TGTGCCAGCAGGAAAGGGGGCGGGGCCGGGGAGACCCAGTACTTC.

The genes are TRBV27 and TRBJ2-1; D not certain. Per germline, CDR1 MNHEY and CDR2 SMNVEV (reference sequence). Trimming took 0 bases from V and 3 from J, leaving 9 bases between them. The CDR3 runs to 15 residues. The CDR3 region has the DNA TGTGCCAGCAGTTTATCGACGGGCTACTACAATGAGCAGTTCTTC. Its translation: CASSLSTGYYNEQFF.

This clone has more than one count but fewer than ten. The rearrangement links TRBV19 to TRBJ2-7, with a possible D match to TRBD1 (5 bases). The germline V gene encodes CDR1 LNHDA and CDR2 SQIVND (reference sequence). This CDR3 comprises 13 residues. V lost 1 base, J lost 3 bases, and 7 bases lay in between. The CDR3 loop is CASSIGTHYEQYF. The CDR3 DNA reads as TGTGCCAGTAGTATAGGGACACACTACGAGCAGTACTTC.

V and J are TRBV10-3 and TRBJ2-1; TRBD2 might be the D (7 bases). V lost 3 bases and J lost 5, with 11 bases in between. This CDR3 spans 14 amino acids. CDR1 ENHRY and CDR2 SYGVKD come from the germline V gene. The CDR3, as DNA: TGTGCCATCAGTGAAGGGGGGGCGCACAATGAGCAGTTCTTC. It encodes CAISEGGAHNEQFF.

The chain is built from TRBV12-2 and TRBJ1-5. TRBV12-2 represents a pseudogene. The CDR3 sequence is 15 residues long. CDR3: CASRLVEIGGQPQHF. Here the CDR3 DNA reads TGTGCAAGTCGCTTAGTCGAGATTGGCGGTCAGCCCCAGCATTTT.

The V gene is TRBV4-2, the J gene TRBJ1-2; tentatively, D is TRBD1 (5 bases). Germline V gene sequence: CDR1 LGHNA, CDR2 YNFKEQ. The CDR3 is made up of 14 amino acids. The ends were cut back, 4 bases at V and 4 bases at J, with 13 bases in the middle. CDR3 in DNA: TGTGCCAGCAGCCTGAACCGGGACGGCTATGGCTACACCTTC. Protein sequence: CASSLNRDGYGYTF.

This chain joins TRBV6-4 and TRBJ2-1; 7 nucleotides match TRBD2. The CDR3 extends over 16 amino acids. Germline assignment: CDR1 MRHNA and CDR2 SNTAGT. V dropped 0 bases and J dropped 0; count of bases not matched to a gene: 2. Written as DNA, the CDR3 is TGTGCCAGCAGTGACTCGGGCGGGGGCTCCTACAATGAGCAGTTCTTC. It specifies CASSDSGGGSYNEQFF.

The chain employs TRBV10-3 and TRBJ2-6, with no clear D. Trimming stripped 5 bases from V and 5 bases from J, with 19 bases between. CDR1 ENHRY and CDR2 SYGVKD come from the germline V gene. The CDR3 sequence is 17 residues long. The CDR3 sequence: CAISLTNIQSRANVLTF. CDR3 coding DNA: TGTGCCATCAGTCTCACCAACATACAAAGTCGGGCCAACGTCCTGACTTTC.

V usage is TRBV19 and J usage is TRBJ2-1; 12 nucleotides match TRBD2. Germline V gives CDR1 LNHDA, CDR2 SQIVND (reference sequence). With 5 bases clipped from V and 0 bases from J, the junction kept 14 bases outside the gene matches. The CDR3 extends over 20 amino acids. CDR3 residues: CASSGPSGTSGFSSYNEQFF. The CDR3 DNA reads as TGTGCCAGTAGTGGCCCCTCCGGGACTAGCGGGTTCAGCTCCTACAATGAGCAGTTCTTC.

The CDR3 region has the DNA TGTGCCAGCAGCTCGCCAAGGGTCGGGACTCATAATTCACCCCTCCACTTT. Protein product: CASSSPRVGTHNSPLHF. The rearrangement joins TRBV21-1 to TRBJ1-6. TRBV21-1 is shown as a pseudogene. This CDR3 comprises 17 residues.

This chain joins TRBV6-5 and TRBJ1-2, with 7 bases aligning to TRBD1. The germline CDR1 and CDR2 sequences are MNHEY and SVGAGI. This CDR3 has 14 residues. V was clipped by 2 bases and J by 4 bases; unmatched bases: 4. As DNA, the CDR3 is TGTGCCAGCAGTTACGGGCCAGGGGGCTATGGCTACACCTTC. It is translated as CASSYGPGGYGYTF.

The rearrangement uses TRBV6-5 and TRBJ2-7; possible D gene TRBD1, 6 bases. The CDR3 contains 15 residues. Germline values: CDR1 MNHEY, CDR2 SVGAGI. The V gene lost 4 bases and the J gene lost 3 bases, with 16 bases spanning the gap. CDR3 sequence: CASSSGDGAFYEQYF. The CDR3 DNA reads TGTGCCAGCAGTTCAGGGGACGGCGCATTCTACGAGCAGTACTTC.

This clone was seen a few times. This rearrangement joins TRBV29-1 to TRBJ1-2; TRBD1 might be the D (5 bases). The CDR3 runs 14 residues. Germline loops: CDR1 SQVTM, CDR2 ANQGSEA. V dropped 7 bases and J dropped 4 bases, with 19 bases sitting between them. The CDR3 sequence: CSAMGDLGGYGYTF. CDR3 DNA: TGCAGCGCGATGGGGGACCTTGGCGGCTATGGCTACACCTTC.

V and J are TRBV2 and TRBJ2-3; tentatively, D is TRBD2 (6 bases). The germline V and J ends were trimmed by 8 bases and 2 bases, with 14 bases remaining between them. This CDR3 has 14 amino acids. The germline V gene has CDR1 SNHLY and CDR2 FYNNEI. CDR3 amino acids: CASRGLGFTDTQYF. DNA for the CDR3: TGTGCCAGCCGGGGACTGGGTTTCACAGATACGCAGTATTTT.

The rearrangement joins TRBV19 to TRBJ1-2; D may be TRBD1 (5 bases). The CDR3 consists of 15 residues. V was cut by 6 bases and J by 0 bases, with 14 bases left in between. Germline V lookup: CDR1 LNHDA, CDR2 SQIVND (reference sequence). The CDR3 bases are TGTGCCAGTAGGCTCCATAGGGGTACTAACTATGGCTACACCTTC. As protein: CASRLHRGTNYGYTF.

This clone was seen only once. V is TRBV9 and J is TRBJ2-5, with 7 positions matching TRBD2. J lost 4 bases, V lost 3 bases, and 6 bases had no gene match. The germline V gene encodes CDR1 SGDLS and CDR2 YYNGEE. This CDR3 spans 14 amino acids. The chain's CDR3 is CASSGSGTLETQYF. The CDR3 region has the DNA TGTGCCAGCAGCGGGAGCGGGACGCTAGAGACCCAGTACTTC. Together with reference TRBV9 and TRBJ2-5, the CDR3 gives the full variable domain: DSGVTQTPKHLITATGQRVTLRCSPRSGDLSVYWYQQSLDQGLQFLIQYYNGEERAKGNILERFSAQQFPDLHSELNLSSLELGDSALYFCASSGSGTLETQYFGPGTRLLVL.

The chain joins TRBV5-4 to TRBJ1-2; D is perhaps TRBD1 (5 bases). Germline V gene sequence: CDR1 SGHNT, CDR2 YYREEE (reference sequence). The germline V and J ends were trimmed by 5 bases and 4 bases, with 15 bases remaining between them. CDR3 length equals 14 residues. CDR3 sequence reads: CASRDGTGGYGYTF. Here the CDR3 DNA reads TGTGCCAGCAGGGACGGCACAGGTGGCTATGGCTACACCTTC.

The rearrangement links TRBV2 to TRBJ2-2; 8 bases map to TRBD1. The CDR3 consists of 16 residues. Germline values: CDR1 SNHLY, CDR2 FYNNEI. The V and J ends lost 3 bases and 0 bases, in that order; junction bases with no gene match: 3. CDR3 bases: TGTGCCAGCAGTGAGACAGGGGCCACGAACACCGGGGAGCTGTTTTTT. This translates into CASSETGATNTGELFF.

CDR3 nucleotides: TGTGCCAGCAGCTCCCGACAGGGGAGGTTGTACGAGCAGTACTTC. Protein product: CASSSRQGRLYEQYF. The V call is TRBV21-1, the J call TRBJ2-7; TRBD1 is taken as the D call from the table, unchecked against the DNA. TRBV21-1 is flagged as a pseudogene. This CDR3 comprises 15 residues.